This T cell receptor beta chain derives from a study of T cell changes during pregnancy in multiple sclerosis. V shed 5 bases and J shed 4 bases, with 22 bases lying between them. Germline CDR1 and CDR2: SGHKS and YYEKEE (reference sequence). CDR3 length equals 16 residues. The method was immunoSEQ multiplex PCR; TCRdb's version includes in-frame clones alone and lacks a portion of them. The sample shows tens of thousands of clones, around 90% of them seen only once. This chain uses TRBV5-5 with TRBJ2-7, with D maybe TRBD1 (5 bases). This TCR was recovered from a female donor with multiple sclerosis, enrolled in a pregnancy study. The sequencing here drew on peripheral blood, taken in the second trimester of pregnancy. The CDR3 is CASRELGHPRIYEQYF. DNA of the CDR3: TGTGCCAGCAGGGAATTGGGGCACCCGAGAATTTACGAGCAGTACTTC.